The clone carrying this T cell receptor beta chain has only a few counts. Its antigen is undetermined. Constant-segment-primed 5'RACE gave TCR alpha and TCR beta cDNA libraries with sample barcodes and UMIs. TCRdb re-called the 5' RACE reads with MiXCR, one entry per CDR3 protein. The table has 250,000 to 300,000 distinct CDR3 sequences, 15% to 20% seen once. This record belongs to a study of T-cell memory formation after mild COVID-19. As for the study in general: For the most part, TCR clusters were specific to one donor.

Regarding the study as a whole: Contracting CD4+ clones sat mainly in CM and EM; CD8+ in EMRA. Whereas later expanders leaned CD4+, clones contracting day 15 to 85 showed a balanced CD4/CD8 makeup.

V lost 7 bases and J 1 base, leaving 13 bases between the germline ends. The CDR3 covers 14 residues. Source material: PBMCs or a T cell subset sorted from them (not recorded which). The TCR sequence derives from a man between 18 and 29 years old who had mild COVID-19 (a few samples of this study predate the infection). Cell type and time point are not known. The V call is TRBV12-3 or TRBV12-4, the J call TRBJ2-5; TRBD2 might be the D (6 bases). DNA for the CDR3: TGTGCCAGCACCGGGAGAGGGGTCCAAGAGACCCAGTACTTC. It yields the protein CASTGRGVQETQYF.